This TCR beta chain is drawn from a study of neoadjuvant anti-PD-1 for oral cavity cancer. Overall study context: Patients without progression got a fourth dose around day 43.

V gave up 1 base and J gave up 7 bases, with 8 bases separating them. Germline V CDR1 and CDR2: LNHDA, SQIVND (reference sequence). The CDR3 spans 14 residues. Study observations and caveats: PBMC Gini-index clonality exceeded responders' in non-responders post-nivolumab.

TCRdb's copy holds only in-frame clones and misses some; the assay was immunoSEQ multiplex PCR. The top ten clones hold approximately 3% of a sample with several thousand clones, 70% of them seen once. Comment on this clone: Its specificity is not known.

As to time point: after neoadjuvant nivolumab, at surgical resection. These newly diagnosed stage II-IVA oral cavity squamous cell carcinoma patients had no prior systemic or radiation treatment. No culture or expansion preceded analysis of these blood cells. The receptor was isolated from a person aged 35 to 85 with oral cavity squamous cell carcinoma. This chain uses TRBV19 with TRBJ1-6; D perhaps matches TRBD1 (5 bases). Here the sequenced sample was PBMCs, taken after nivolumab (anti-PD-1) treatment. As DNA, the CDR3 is TGTGCCAGTAGTATAGGACAGCTAAATTCACCCCTCCACTTT. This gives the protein CASSIGQLNSPLHF.